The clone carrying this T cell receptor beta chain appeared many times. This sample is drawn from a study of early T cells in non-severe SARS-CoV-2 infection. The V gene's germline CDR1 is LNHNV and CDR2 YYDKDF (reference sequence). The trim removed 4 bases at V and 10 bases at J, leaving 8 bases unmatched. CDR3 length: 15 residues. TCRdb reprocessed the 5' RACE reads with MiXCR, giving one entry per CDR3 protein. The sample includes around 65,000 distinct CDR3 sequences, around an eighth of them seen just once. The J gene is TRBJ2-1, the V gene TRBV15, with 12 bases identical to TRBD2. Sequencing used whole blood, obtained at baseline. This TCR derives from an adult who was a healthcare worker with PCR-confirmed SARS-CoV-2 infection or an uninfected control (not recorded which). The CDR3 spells CATSTSSGLAGEQFF. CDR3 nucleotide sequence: TGTGCCACCAGCACGAGCTCCGGACTAGCGGGGGAGCAGTTCTTC.